This is a list of T cell receptor beta chains from one sample in a study of T-cell reconstitution after alpha-beta-depleted transplantation in children. A single record per CDR3 protein comes from TCRdb applying MiXCR to the PCR reads. This repertoire shows roughly 790,000 distinct CDR3 sequences, roughly 15% found once; its top ten account for about 4.6%. This sample comprised PBMCs, mostly from graft donor cells, obtained 360 days after TCRalphabeta/CD19-depleted stem cell transplant. Receptors originate from a male patient between 5 and 17 years old who had a stem cell transplant for acute lymphoblastic leukemia, so the T cells may come from the graft donor. Each CDR3 is given with its conserved first and last residue. Fields, in order: V gene, J gene, clone size, D gene, CDR3 protein, CDR3 DNA. D genes are given only for firm matches. A row's size may be missing; if present it is once, few, many or a size class.

>TRBV20-1|TRBJ2-3|-|TRBD2
CSATQFSGRTDTQYF
TGCAGTGCTACTCAGTTTAGCGGGAGGACCGATACGCAGTATTTT
>TRBV6-5|TRBJ2-1|few|TRBD1
CASSSRQGEFF
TGTGCCAGCAGTTCAAGACAGGGCGAGTTCTTC
>TRBV6-1|TRBJ1-5|-|TRBD1
CASSPRGQGYQPQHF
TGTGCCAGCAGTCCCCGAGGACAGGGCTATCAGCCCCAGCATTTT
>TRBV7-9|TRBJ1-2|-|-
CASSLIGGNGYTF
TGTGCCAGCAGCTTGATCGGGGGAAATGGCTACACCTTC
>TRBV20-1|TRBJ2-7|many|-
CSASRGVYEQYF
TGCAGTGCTTCGCGCGGTGTCTACGAGCAGTACTTC
>TRBV12-3/TRBV12-4|TRBJ2-1|few|-
CASTQSTGAGYNEQFF
TGTGCCAGCACCCAATCCACAGGGGCGGGATACAATGAGCAGTTCTTC
>TRBV27|TRBJ2-7|many|TRBD2
CASSLGLDTYEQYF
TGTGCCAGCAGCCTGGGACTAGACACCTACGAGCAGTACTTC
>TRBV11-2|TRBJ2-6|few|-
CASRGAPWAGSISGANVLTF
TGTGCCAGCAGAGGGGCCCCCTGGGCCGGGAGCATCTCTGGGGCCAACGTCCTGACTTTC
>TRBV5-1|TRBJ2-1|-|-
CASSGQRSYNEQFF
TGCGCCAGCAGTGGGCAGCGCTCCTACAATGAGCAGTTCTTC
>TRBV27|TRBJ1-5|-|-
CASSPRPFYGNQPQHF
TGTGCCAGCAGTCCCCGACCTTTTTATGGCAATCAGCCCCAGCATTTT
>TRBV27|TRBJ2-7|-|-
CTSIPNPGVPYEQYF
TGTACCAGCATACCGAATCCCGGAGTTCCCTACGAGCAGTACTTC
>TRBV20-1|TRBJ2-5|many|TRBD2
CSARALSGLIQETQYF
TGCAGTGCTAGAGCTCTTAGCGGGCTAATCCAAGAGACCCAGTACTTC
>TRBV5-1|TRBJ2-3|few|-
CASSLLHPSTDTQYF
TGCGCCAGCAGCTTGCTCCACCCCAGCACAGATACGCAGTATTTT
>TRBV29-1|TRBJ2-3|-|TRBD1
CSVGQGAIRQADTQYF
TGCAGCGTTGGACAGGGGGCGATCCGACAAGCAGATACGCAGTATTTT
>TRBV5-6|TRBJ2-7|many|-
CASSPTPSGALEQYF
TGTGCCAGCAGCCCGACACCATCCGGAGCGTTGGAGCAGTACTTC
>TRBV25-1|TRBJ2-7|-|TRBD2
CASSEWGGGPYEQYF
TGTGCCAGCAGTGAATGGGGCGGGGGACCCTACGAGCAGTACTTC
>TRBV11-2|TRBJ2-3|many|TRBD2
CASSPFGRAESDTQYF
TGTGCCAGCAGCCCGTTCGGGAGGGCCGAGTCAGATACGCAGTATTTT
>TRBV5-1|TRBJ1-1|-|-
CASSWGPLGTEAFF
TGCGCCAGCAGCTGGGGGCCCCTGGGCACTGAAGCTTTCTTT
>TRBV5-1|TRBJ1-1|many|-
CASSLETIRGGEAFF
TGCGCCAGCAGCTTGGAAACCATTCGGGGAGGGGAAGCTTTCTTT
>TRBV29-1|TRBJ2-5|many|TRBD1
CSVERSGGVSETQYF
TGCAGCGTTGAAAGGTCAGGGGGCGTATCAGAGACCCAGTACTTC
>TRBV7-9|TRBJ2-1|many|-
CASSFTLAPSYNEQFF
TGTGCCAGCAGCTTTACCCTAGCGCCCTCCTACAATGAGCAGTTCTTC
>TRBV7-3|TRBJ2-1|few|TRBD2
CASSFQGGRAVYNEQFF
TGTGCCAGCAGCTTTCAAGGTGGGAGGGCTGTCTACAATGAGCAGTTCTTC
>TRBV4-1|TRBJ2-7|-|-
CASSEPGTYSYEQYF
TGCGCCAGCAGCGAACCCGGGACATACTCCTACGAGCAGTACTTC
>TRBV5-6|TRBJ2-1|few|TRBD2
CASSLEVRLAGAVEQFF
TGTGCCAGCAGCTTGGAAGTGAGGCTAGCGGGAGCGGTTGAGCAGTTCTTC
>TRBV4-1|TRBJ2-2|few|-
CASSQVNSGELFF
TGCGCCAGCAGCCAAGTAAACTCCGGGGAGCTGTTTTTT
>TRBV5-1|TRBJ2-6|-|-
CASSLRLAGRGSGANVLTF
TGCGCCAGCAGCTTGCGCTTAGCAGGGAGAGGCTCTGGGGCCAACGTCCTGACTTTC
>TRBV12-3/TRBV12-4|TRBJ2-3|many|-
CASSLGDTDTQYF
TGTGCCAGCAGTTTGGGGGACACAGATACGCAGTATTTT
>TRBV7-2|TRBJ1-2|few|-
CASSFSRQVGYTF
TGTGCCAGCAGCTTCTCTAGGCAAGTTGGCTACACCTTC
>TRBV2|TRBJ1-3|few|-
CASSVQVYSGNTIYF
TGTGCCAGCTCGGTACAGGTTTACTCTGGAAACACCATATATTTT
>TRBV5-1|TRBJ2-1|-|-
CASSFQRPSYNEQFF
TGCGCCAGCAGCTTTCAGCGGCCCTCCTACAATGAGCAGTTCTTC
>TRBV5-1|TRBJ2-7|few|TRBD1
CASSLGATGGHEQYF
TGCGCCAGCAGCTTGGGCGCGACAGGGGGCCACGAGCAGTACTTC
>TRBV10-2|TRBJ2-7|many|TRBD1
CASSYDRESYEQYF
TGCGCCAGCAGCTATGACAGGGAGTCCTACGAGCAGTACTTC
>TRBV4-1|TRBJ1-6|-|-
CASSQGTRGYNSPLHF
TGCGCCAGCAGCCAAGGGACAAGGGGATATAATTCACCCCTCCACTTT
>TRBV27|TRBJ2-7|few|TRBD1
CASSSLTPGTGVDEQYF
TGTGCCAGCAGTTCGTTGACACCCGGGACAGGGGTCGATGAGCAGTACTTC
>TRBV12-3/TRBV12-4|TRBJ2-2|few|-
CASSRQWNTGELFF
TGTGCCAGCAGTAGACAGTGGAACACCGGGGAGCTGTTTTTT
>TRBV14|TRBJ2-2|-|TRBD2
CASSHLLAGELFF
TGTGCCAGCAGCCATTTACTAGCGGGGGAGCTGTTTTTT
>TRBV7-8|TRBJ2-7|few|-
CASSPQQPSYEQYF
TGTGCCAGCAGCCCTCAACAGCCCTCCTACGAGCAGTACTTC
>TRBV5-1|TRBJ2-7|-|-
CASSAVARARSYEQYF
TGCGCCAGCAGCGCTGTTGCGAGGGCGAGGTCCTACGAGCAGTACTTC
>TRBV7-8|TRBJ2-7|few|-
CASSFRVPYEQYF
TGTGCCAGCAGCTTCAGGGTTCCCTACGAGCAGTACTTC
>TRBV2|TRBJ2-1|-|-
CASSGGVGHNEQFF
TGTGCCAGCAGTGGGGGGGTAGGACACAATGAGCAGTTCTTC
>TRBV12-3/TRBV12-4|TRBJ1-2|-|-
CASSPMTGNYGYTF
TGTGCCAGCAGTCCGATGACAGGCAACTATGGCTACACCTTC
>TRBV5-8|TRBJ1-2|-|-
CASSPRVGRNYGYTF
TGTGCCAGCAGCCCGAGGGTAGGGAGAAACTATGGCTACACCTTC
>TRBV4-1|TRBJ1-2|-|-
CASSQVLLAGYTF
TGCGCCAGCAGCCAAGTTCTCTTGGCCGGCTACACCTTC
>TRBV29-1|TRBJ2-3|few|TRBD1
CSAPSRDRVDTQYF
TGCAGCGCTCCGTCCCGGGACAGGGTAGATACGCAGTATTTT
>TRBV5-1|TRBJ2-5|few|TRBD2
CASRMDTSGATQETQYF
TGCGCCAGCAGAATGGACACTAGCGGGGCCACACAAGAGACCCAGTACTTC
>TRBV5-5|TRBJ1-1|-|-
CASSPHTGSTEAFF
TGTGCCAGCAGCCCTCATACAGGGAGCACTGAAGCTTTCTTT
>TRBV24-1|TRBJ2-5|-|TRBD2
CATSDLTSGKQETQYF
TGTGCCACCAGTGATTTGACTAGCGGCAAACAAGAGACCCAGTACTTC
>TRBV10-3|TRBJ2-1|-|-
CATEGKIGLSYNEQFF
TGTGCCACCGAGGGTAAGATTGGCTTATCCTACAATGAGCAGTTCTTC
>TRBV10-3|TRBJ2-2|-|TRBD1
CAIRGTGSLNTGELFF
TGTGCCATCAGGGGGACAGGCTCCTTGAACACCGGGGAGCTGTTTTTT
>TRBV10-3|TRBJ2-7|few|-
CAISDRGDYEQYF
TGTGCCATCAGTGACAGGGGGGACTACGAGCAGTACTTC